This TCR beta chain is from a study of blood T cell repertoires in COVID-19. Enrolled through a virtual design, the participants were between about 18 and 100 years of age and came from 24 US areas. Assay used: immunoSEQ multiplex PCR; TCRdb lists only in-frame clones, some missing. The table includes 150,000 or so clones, 75% to 90% detected once. The CDR3 contains 11 residues. CDR1 is DFQATT and CDR2 is SNEGSKA in the germline V gene (reference sequence). Sequencing was carried out using PBMCs or T cells enriched from blood (not recorded which). This TCR was sampled from an older woman who had recovered from COVID-19. The chain has TRBV20-1 and TRBJ2-3; D unresolved. The CDR3: CSRTSTDTQYF. The CDR3 bases are TGCAGCCGAACTAGCACAGATACGCAGTATTTT.